The clone carrying this TCR beta chain was observed many times. The V end lost 6 bases, the J end lost 3 bases, and 21 bases lay between the germline ends. Looked up from germline, CDR1 is MDHEN and CDR2 is SYDVKM. This CDR3 contains 17 residues. The entry originates in a study of regulatory T cells in long-lasting Graves disease. The TCR beta library used iRepertoire HTBI primers with Arm-PCR amplification of CDR3. TCRdb reprocessed the multiplex PCR reads via MiXCR and lists one record per CDR3 protein. The sample records 550,000 or so distinct CDR3 sequences, more than 10% being singletons. As to time point: newly diagnosed GD, antithyroid drugs for less than 3 months. Generation of the TCR library employed RNA extracted from PBMCs. This sample was shared with a second study, whose subject was T cells in Graves' hyperthyroidism and ophthalmopathy. That paper adds: Primed by the HTBI set, a first-round RT-PCR was run on the TCR CDR3. Also found in blood were most expanded thyroid clonotypes above 0.001.

The sequence came from a woman aged 30 to 39 with Graves disease. Here the sequenced sample was peripheral blood mononuclear cells (PBMCs), taken at new diagnosis, from a patient treated with antithyroid drugs. This chain connects TRBV28 to TRBJ1-5; maybe TRBD1 (5 bases). The CDR3 region is CASSHRQSAPHNQPQHF. In DNA, the CDR3 is TGTGCCAGCAGCCATAGACAGTCCGCACCCCACAATCAGCCCCAGCATTTT.